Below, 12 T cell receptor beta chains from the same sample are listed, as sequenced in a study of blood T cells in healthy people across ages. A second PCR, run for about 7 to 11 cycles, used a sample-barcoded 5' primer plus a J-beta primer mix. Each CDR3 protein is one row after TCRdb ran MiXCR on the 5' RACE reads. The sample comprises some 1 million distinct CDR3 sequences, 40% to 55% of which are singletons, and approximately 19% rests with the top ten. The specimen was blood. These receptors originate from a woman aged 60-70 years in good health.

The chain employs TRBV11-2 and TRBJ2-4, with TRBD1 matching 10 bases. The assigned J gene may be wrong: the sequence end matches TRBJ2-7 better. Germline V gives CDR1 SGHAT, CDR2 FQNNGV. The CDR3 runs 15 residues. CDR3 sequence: CASSLDGDRGGEQYF. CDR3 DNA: TGTGCCAGCAGCTTAGATGGGGACAGGGGCGGCGAGCAGTACTTC.

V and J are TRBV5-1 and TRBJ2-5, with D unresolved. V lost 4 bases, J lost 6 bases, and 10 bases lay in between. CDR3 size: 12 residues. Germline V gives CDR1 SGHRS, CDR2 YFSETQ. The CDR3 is CASSPTGQTQYF. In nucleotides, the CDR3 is TGCGCCAGCAGCCCGACCGGACAGACCCAGTACTTC.

In DNA form, the CDR3 reads TGTGCGAGTGGGGACAGGGGGCGGAATGAGCAGTTCTTC. Residues: CASGDRGRNEQFF. This chain connects TRBV12-3 or TRBV12-4 to TRBJ2-1; 12 bases line up with TRBD1. This CDR3 is 13 amino acids long.

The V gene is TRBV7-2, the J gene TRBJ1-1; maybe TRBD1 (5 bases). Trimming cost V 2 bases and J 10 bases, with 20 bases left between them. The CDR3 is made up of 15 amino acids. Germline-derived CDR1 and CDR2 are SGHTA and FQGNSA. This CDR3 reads CASSLRRQGLAVAFF. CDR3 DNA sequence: TGTGCCAGCAGCTTAAGACGCCAGGGTCTCGCTGTAGCTTTCTTT.

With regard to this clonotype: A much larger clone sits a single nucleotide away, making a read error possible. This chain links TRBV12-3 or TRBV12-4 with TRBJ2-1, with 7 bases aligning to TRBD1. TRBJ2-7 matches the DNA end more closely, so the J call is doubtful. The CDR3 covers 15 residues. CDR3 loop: CASRVTGTEYNEQYF. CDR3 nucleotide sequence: TGTGCCAGCAGAGTTACCGGGACAGAATACAATGAGCAGTACTTC.

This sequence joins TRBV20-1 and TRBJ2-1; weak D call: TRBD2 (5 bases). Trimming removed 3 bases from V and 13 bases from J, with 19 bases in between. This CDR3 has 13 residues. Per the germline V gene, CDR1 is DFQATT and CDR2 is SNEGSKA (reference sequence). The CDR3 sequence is CSASGMLRETQFF. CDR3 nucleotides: TGCAGTGCTAGCGGGATGCTGAGAGAGACCCAGTTCTTC.

The CDR3 DNA is TGCAGCGTTGAAGATTTTTCCGCAGCGGGCGGTGAGCAGTACTTC. Encoded protein: CSVEDFSAAGGEQYF. V gene TRBV29-1 combines with J gene TRBJ2-4; D is possibly TRBD2 (6 bases). Germline V gene sequence: CDR1 SQVTM, CDR2 ANQGSEA. The V end was cut by 0 bases, the J end by 13 bases, with 22 bases between. CDR3 length: 15 residues.

Written as DNA, the CDR3 is TGTGCCAGCAGCCTTGGACAGGGGGTTGGTAACACCGGGGAGCTGTTTTTT. It is translated as CASSLGQGVGNTGELFF. V and J are TRBV6-1 and TRBJ2-2; 10 bases are a match to TRBD1. Germline V gives CDR1 MNHNS, CDR2 SASEGT. The junction had 9 bases not matched to a gene; V was cut back by 6 bases and J by 2 bases. This CDR3 region has 17 residues.

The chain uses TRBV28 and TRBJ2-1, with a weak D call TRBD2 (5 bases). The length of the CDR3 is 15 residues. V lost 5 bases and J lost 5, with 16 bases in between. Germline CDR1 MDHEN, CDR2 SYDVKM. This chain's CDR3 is CASSGAGLTDNEQFF. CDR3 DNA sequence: TGTGCCAGCAGTGGAGCCGGACTCACCGACAATGAGCAGTTCTTC. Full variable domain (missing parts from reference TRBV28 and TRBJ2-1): DVKVTQSSRYLVKRTGEKVFLECVQDMDHENMFWYRQDPGLGLRLIYFSYDVKMKEKGDIPEGYSVSREKKERFSLILESASTNQTSMYLCASSGAGLTDNEQFFGPGTRLTVL.

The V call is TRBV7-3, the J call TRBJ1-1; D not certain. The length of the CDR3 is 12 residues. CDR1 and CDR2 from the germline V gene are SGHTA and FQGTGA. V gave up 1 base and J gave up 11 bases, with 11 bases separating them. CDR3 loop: CASSLNFGLAFF. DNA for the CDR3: TGTGCCAGCAGCTTAAATTTCGGGTTGGCTTTCTTT.

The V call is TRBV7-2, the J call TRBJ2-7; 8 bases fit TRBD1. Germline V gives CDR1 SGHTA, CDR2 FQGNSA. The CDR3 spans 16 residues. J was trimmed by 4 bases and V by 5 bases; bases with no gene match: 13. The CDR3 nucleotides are TGTGCCAGCAGCGGCCGACAGGGGCGGGCTCCTTACGAGCAGTACTTC. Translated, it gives CASSGRQGRAPYEQYF.

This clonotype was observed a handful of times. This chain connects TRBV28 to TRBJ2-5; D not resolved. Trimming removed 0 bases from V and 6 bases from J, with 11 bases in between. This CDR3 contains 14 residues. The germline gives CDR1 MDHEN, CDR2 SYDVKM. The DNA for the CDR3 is TGTGCCAGCAGTTTATGGGAAGGTACTCAGACCCAGTACTTC. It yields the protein CASSLWEGTQTQYF.